The rows below give T cell receptor beta chains drawn from one sample of a study of regulatory T cells in long-lasting Graves disease. MiXCR, applied by TCRdb to the multiplex PCR reads, yields one record per CDR3 protein. The table includes 200,000 to 250,000 distinct CDR3 sequences, approximately 18% detected once. These data also featured in a second study, about T cells in Graves' hyperthyroidism and ophthalmopathy.

The starting material was peripheral blood mononuclear cells (PBMCs), obtained at new diagnosis, from a patient treated with antithyroid drugs. The origin of the receptors is a woman aged 30 to 39 with Graves disease. CDR3s include the opening cysteine and the closing phenylalanine or tryptophan. Each record gives: V gene, clone size, D gene, J gene, CDR3 DNA, CDR3 protein. A D gene is named only where the DNA matches it firmly. Rows may omit the clone size; those that give it use once, few, many or a size class.

>TRBV6-2/TRBV6-3|many|NA|TRBJ1-2
TGTGCCAGCGTGAGGGCTGGGAACTATGGCTACACCTTC
CASVRAGNYGYTF
>TRBV20-1|NA|TRBD2|TRBJ2-7
TGCAGTGCTAGAGTGGGGACTAGCTACGAGCAGTACTTC
CSARVGTSYEQYF
>TRBV20-1|NA|NA|TRBJ1-2
TGCAGTGCTAGTGGACCGAGGAGGGACTATGGCTACACCTTC
CSASGPRRDYGYTF
>TRBV30|many|TRBD1|TRBJ2-7
TGTGCCTGGAGTGTAGGGCAGGGGGCGAATGAGCAGTACTTC
CAWSVGQGANEQYF
>TRBV2|many|NA|TRBJ2-7
TGTGCCAGCAGAGAGACGTCTAGCTCCTACGAGCAGTACTTC
CASRETSSSYEQYF
>TRBV9|many|NA|TRBJ1-1
TGTGCCCCCAGAGTGGGGGCTTTCTTT
CAPRVGAFF
>TRBV2|NA|TRBD1|TRBJ1-2
TGTGCCACTCCCCGGGACAGGGGATATGGCTACACCTTC
CATPRDRGYGYTF
>TRBV15|NA|NA|TRBJ1-4
TGTGCCACCAGCCATGACAGACTTCCAACTAATGAAAAACTGTTTTTT
CATSHDRLPTNEKLFF
>TRBV9|many|TRBD2|TRBJ2-1
TGTGCCAGCAGTCCCAGGACTAGCCACAATGAGCAGTTCTTC
CASSPRTSHNEQFF
>TRBV28|many|NA|TRBJ2-7
TGTGCCACCGAAGGGGGTGGGTACGAGCAGTACTTC
CATEGGGYEQYF
>TRBV20-1|many|NA|TRBJ2-7
TGCAGTGCTAGGGGGATTACACTTTCCTACGAGCAGTACTTC
CSARGITLSYEQYF
>TRBV11-2|few|NA|TRBJ2-1
TGTGCCAGCAGCCCTTTCCCTTTTGAGTTGAGCTCCTACAATGGGCAGTTCTTC
CASSPFPFELSSYNGQFF
>TRBV11-2|few|TRBD1|TRBJ2-7
TGTGCCAGCAGCTTAGGGGACAGGTTCCACGAGCAGTACTTC
CASSLGDRFHEQYF
>TRBV29-1|many|NA|TRBJ2-2
TGCAGCGGCCAGACCAGGGGCGCCGGGGAGCTGTTTTTT
CSGQTRGAGELFF
>TRBV7-9|many|NA|TRBJ1-2
TGTGCCAGCAGCGTATCGGGAGGCCCCGTCGGGGGCTACACCTTC
CASSVSGGPVGGYTF
>TRBV7-8|many|NA|TRBJ2-3
TGTGCCAGCAGCGACCACAGGGCGGTAGATACGCAGTATTTT
CASSDHRAVDTQYF
>TRBV6-1|many|NA|TRBJ1-3
TGTGCCAGCAGTAGGAGCTTCTCTGGAAACACCATATATTTT
CASSRSFSGNTIYF
>TRBV28|NA|TRBD1|TRBJ1-5
TGTGCGATTAATAGGGGACAGGGGAATAGCAATCAGCCCCAGCATTTT
CAINRGQGNSNQPQHF
>TRBV30|NA|TRBD2|TRBJ2-6
TGTGCCGGGCGGGGGGACACCATGGGAGGGGCCAACGTCCTGACTTTC
CAGRGDTMGGANVLTF
>TRBV28|NA|NA|TRBJ2-1
TGTGCCAGCAGTTTAAATCGCGGGCTCAGCTCCTACAATGAGCAGTTCTTC
CASSLNRGLSSYNEQFF
>TRBV6-1|many|TRBD1|TRBJ2-7
TGTGCCAGCAGTGAAGGGACAGGGGGCGTGATACAGTCCCACTACGAGCAGTACTTC
CASSEGTGGVIQSHYEQYF
>TRBV11-2|many|NA|TRBJ2-1
TGTGCCAGCACCTCAGGTGCGGGTCGGGTTAATGAGCAGTTCTTC
CASTSGAGRVNEQFF
>TRBV11-3|many|TRBD2|TRBJ2-1
TGTGCCAGCAGCTTAGGGGCTCTAGCGGGGGCCACGTTCTCCTACAATGAGCAGTTCTTC
CASSLGALAGATFSYNEQFF
>TRBV7-3|many|NA|TRBJ2-5
TGTGCCAGCAGCAGGCGACAGGAAGAGACCCAGTACTTC
CASSRRQEETQYF
>TRBV12-3/TRBV12-4|NA|NA|TRBJ1-1
TGTGCCAGCACCCGTGGGGGTTCGAAGGACACTGAAGCTTTCTTT
CASTRGGSKDTEAFF
>TRBV28|many|NA|TRBJ1-1
TGTGCCAGCAGCAGCACCCTTTTTTTCATGAACACTGAAGCTTTCTTT
CASSSTLFFMNTEAFF
>TRBV6-1|many|TRBD1|TRBJ1-2
TGTGCCAGCAGACTAGGGACAGGGGCCTATGGCTACACCTTC
CASRLGTGAYGYTF
>TRBV24-1|many|TRBD1|TRBJ1-2
TGTGCCACCAGTGATGCCCCGGGACAGGGTGGCTACACCTTC
CATSDAPGQGGYTF
>TRBV5-6|NA|TRBD2|TRBJ2-7
TGTGCCAGCAGCTATCCTACTAGCGGGACCTACGAGCAGTACTTC
CASSYPTSGTYEQYF
>TRBV6-4|many|NA|TRBJ2-2
TGTGCCAGCAGATTAGGCTCTAGCATCGGGGAGCTGTTTTTT
CASRLGSSIGELFF
>TRBV12-3/TRBV12-4|many|NA|TRBJ2-2
TGTGCCAGCAGGGGTGAGGGAAGGACCGGGGAGCTGTTTTTT
CASRGEGRTGELFF
>TRBV10-3|many|NA|TRBJ2-3
TGTGCCATCAGCCTCGATCCTAGCACAGATACGCAGTATTTT
CAISLDPSTDTQYF
>TRBV18|many|NA|TRBJ2-1
TGTGCCAGCTCACCGTTTAGCGGTTCCTACAATGAGCAGTTCTTC
CASSPFSGSYNEQFF
>TRBV7-9|NA|NA|TRBJ1-1
TGTGCCAGCAGACCTCCAGGGGTTGGGAACACTGAAGCTTTCTTT
CASRPPGVGNTEAFF
>TRBV28|NA|NA|TRBJ2-3
TGTGCCAGCAGTTCCCCATCACAGATTCGAGATACGCAGTATTTT
CASSSPSQIRDTQYF
>TRBV12-3/TRBV12-4|many|TRBD1|TRBJ2-7
TGTGCCAGCAGTCCGGGACAGGGGGCCGCGGGTGAGCAGTACTTC
CASSPGQGAAGEQYF
>TRBV19|few|TRBD2|TRBJ2-1
TGTGCCAGTAGTACCTCTGGCGGGGGGGCCTGGGAGCAGTTCTTC
CASSTSGGGAWEQFF
>TRBV20-1|many|NA|TRBJ2-5
TGCAGTGCTAGAGGGGTGGGGGGAGGAGACCAAGAGACCCAGTACTTC
CSARGVGGGDQETQYF
>TRBV6-2/TRBV6-3|many|NA|TRBJ1-1
TGTGCCAGCAGTTACAATGAAGGTGGGAACACTGAAGCTTTCTTT
CASSYNEGGNTEAFF
>TRBV11-2|NA|NA|TRBJ2-7
TGTGCCAGCAGACACCCCGGCGGGATACCCTACGAGCAGTACTTC
CASRHPGGIPYEQYF
>TRBV6-1|many|NA|TRBJ2-7
TGTGCCAGCAGTGACCGGGACTCCGGCGGGCAGTACTTC
CASSDRDSGGQYF
>TRBV11-2|few|NA|TRBJ1-3
TGTGCCAGCAGCCCGCACGTCCGAGGGACAGGAAACACCATATATTTT
CASSPHVRGTGNTIYF
>TRBV12-3/TRBV12-4|many|TRBD2|TRBJ2-4
TGTGCCAGCAGTTTAATGAGCGTTGGGACTAGCGGGAAGGGGAACATTCAGTACTTC
CASSLMSVGTSGKGNIQYF
>TRBV6-1|NA|NA|TRBJ1-1
TGTGCTACTACAGGGATCGGCACTGAAGCTTTCTTT
CATTGIGTEAFF
>TRBV4-1|many|NA|TRBJ1-5
TGCGCCAGCAGCCATTCGGACAGCCTGCGGCCCCAGCATTTT
CASSHSDSLRPQHF
>TRBV7-8|many|TRBD1|TRBJ2-7
TGTGCCAGCAGCTTCCCGGGACAGGGAGGCTACGAGCAGTACTTC
CASSFPGQGGYEQYF
>TRBV19|many|NA|TRBJ1-2
TGTGCCAGTAGTAGACTCAGAAACTATGGCTACACCTTC
CASSRLRNYGYTF
>TRBV20-1|NA|NA|TRBJ2-7
TGCAGTGCTAGAGTATATCCCTACGAGCAGTACTTC
CSARVYPYEQYF
>TRBV3-1|NA|NA|TRBJ2-1
TGTGCCAGCAGCCAAGATGTTAGTCCCCGGTTCTTC
CASSQDVSPRFF
>TRBV7-6|many|TRBD2|TRBJ2-7
TGTGCCAGCAGCTTGAGTAGCGGGAGGGCGTCCTACGAGCAGTACTTC
CASSLSSGRASYEQYF
>TRBV30|many|NA|TRBJ1-3
TGTGCCTGGAGTAGGGGGTCTGGAAACACCATATATTTT
CAWSRGSGNTIYF
>TRBV28|many|NA|TRBJ1-6
TGTGCCAGCAGTTCAGGGAATTCACCCCTCCACTTT
CASSSGNSPLHF
>TRBV19|many|TRBD1|TRBJ1-5
TGTGCCAGTAGTACGACAGGGAAAAATCAGCCCCAGCATTTT
CASSTTGKNQPQHF